This T cell receptor (beta chain) was documented in a study of human T cells and chemical hapten exposure. As for the study in general: All patients underwent weekly scalp dosing with diphenylcyclopropenone for the full approximately 25-week study.

Time point indicated: patch test 1, 2 weeks after DPC sensitization. Treatment denoted: therapeutic diphenylcyclopropenone sensitization with weekly scalp DPC. In the original workflow: Samples contained a median of roughly 100,000 TCRs, with a range of roughly 23,224 to 700,000. TCRdb re-called the RACE reads with MiXCR, one entry per CDR3 protein. It is TCRdb's table, rather than the study itself, that gives the V and J calls and clone size. Seen here are fewer than 95,000 distinct CDR3 sequences, over 9.5% observed once, and the top ten hold about 2%. This clonotype was recorded a few times. The starting material was whole blood, obtained in connection with sensitization to the hapten diphenylcyclopropenone (DPC). This sequence was found in a man between 35 and 55 years old with alopecia areata. Some clones in this sample may be carry-over from other donors' samples.

In DNA form, the CDR3 reads TGTGCCAGCAGGAAAACCGGGACAGGGGGAGAACGTCAGCCCCAGCATTTT. Amino acids: CASRKTGTGGERQPQHF. The chain carries TRBV28 and TRBJ1-5; 11 bases agree with TRBD1. This CDR3 spans 17 amino acids. V was pared by 6 bases and J by 6 bases, with 13 bases of the junction left unmatched. Germline V CDR1 and CDR2: MDHEN, SYDVKM.